Below, 17 T cell receptor beta chains from the same sample are listed, as sequenced in a study of blood T cell repertoires in COVID-19. Assay used: immunoSEQ multiplex PCR; TCRdb lists only in-frame clones, some missing. The sample contains approximately 260,000 clones, roughly 80% of which appear only once. Input material: PBMCs or T cells enriched from blood (not recorded which). Receptors were obtained from a man over 45 who had recovered from COVID-19.

The rearrangement joins TRBV11-3 to TRBJ2-1; 13 nucleotides match TRBD2. The CDR3 runs to 13 residues. Germline CDR1 and CDR2: SGHNT and YENEEA. The ends lost 3 bases at V and 13 bases at J; junction bases unmatched: 3. The CDR3 is CASSFGTSGKQFF. Here the CDR3 DNA reads TGTGCCAGCAGCTTTGGGACTAGCGGGAAACAGTTCTTC.

This clone was counted a single time. The J gene is TRBJ1-6, the V gene TRBV5-4; D is perhaps TRBD1 (5 bases). V shed 0 bases and J shed 10 bases, with 14 bases lying between them. Germline V gene data show CDR1 as SGHNT and CDR2 as YYREEE (reference sequence). The CDR3 is made up of 15 amino acids. CDR3 nucleotide sequence: TGTGCCAGCAGCTTGGAGTTCCAGGGAGGCTCACCCCTCCACTTT. Encoded protein: CASSLEFQGGSPLHF.

This chain uses TRBV11-3 with TRBJ2-1; 7 nucleotides agree with TRBD2. The V segment lost 6 bases and the J segment 5 bases; nucleotides outside the gene matches: 10. The CDR3 contains 15 residues. In germline, CDR1 is SGHNT, CDR2 YENEEA. CDR3 in amino acids: CASRASRGGNNEQFF. The CDR3 DNA follows: TGTGCCAGCAGGGCCTCTCGGGGAGGGAACAATGAGCAGTTCTTC. Using reference TRBV11-3 and TRBJ2-1 for the parts outside the CDR3, the full variable domain is EAGVVQSPRYKIIEKKQPVAFWCNPISGHNTLYWYLQNLGQGPELLIRYENEEAVDDSQLPKDRFSAERLKGVDSTLKIQPAELGDSAVYLCASRASRGGNNEQFFGPGTRLTVL.

This chain connects TRBV30 to TRBJ1-5, with D maybe TRBD1 (6 bases). Germline-derived CDR1 and CDR2 are GTSNPN and SVGIG (reference sequence). This CDR3 has 16 residues. The V end lost 2 bases, the J end lost 7 bases, and 21 bases lay between the germline ends. The CDR3 bases are TGTGCCTGGAGTCCTAAGCGGGGGCCAGGCGGCCAGCCCCAGCATTTT. This sequence encodes CAWSPKRGPGGQPQHF.

Only a few counts were recorded for this clone. The chain couples TRBV5-1 to TRBJ1-5; no firm D call. V lost 7 bases and J 6 bases, leaving 14 bases between the germline ends. The CDR3 consists of 13 residues. Per the germline V gene, CDR1 is SGHRS and CDR2 is YFSETQ. In DNA form, the CDR3 reads TGCGCCAGCCGAAACGGGGTTGGTCAGCCCCAGCATTTT. As protein: CASRNGVGQPQHF.

The rearrangement uses TRBV28 and TRBJ2-1, with 9 bases lining up with TRBD2. The CDR3 runs 14 residues. V shed 1 base, J shed 9 bases, and the junction held 4 bases outside the gene matches. Germline loops: CDR1 MDHEN, CDR2 SYDVKM. DNA for the CDR3: TGTGCCAGCAGTTTATCTAGCGGGAAGGTTGAGCAGTTCTTC. Its translation: CASSLSSGKVEQFF.

V gene TRBV9 combines with J gene TRBJ2-3; the match to TRBD1 covers 10 bases. CDR1 and CDR2 from the germline V gene are SGDLS and YYNGEE. The V segment lost 4 bases and the J segment 4 bases; nucleotides outside the gene matches: 15. The CDR3 has 18 residues. The CDR3 is CASSKRTGGGSHSDTQYF. DNA for the CDR3: TGTGCCAGCAGCAAGAGGACAGGGGGAGGCTCACACTCAGATACGCAGTATTTT.

This chain links TRBV11-2 with TRBJ1-3; D not resolved. Trimming shortened V by 4 bases and J by 1 base, and 8 bases separated the two germline ends. The CDR3 totals 14 residues. CDR1 and CDR2 from the germline V gene are SGHAT and FQNNGV. CDR3 DNA sequence: TGTGCCAGCAGCTCGAGGGTTTCTGGAAACACCATATATTTT. It codes for CASSSRVSGNTIYF.

This clone was counted a single time. This chain uses TRBV20-1 with TRBJ1-1, with D perhaps matching TRBD1 (6 bases). The germline gives CDR1 DFQATT, CDR2 SNEGSKA (reference sequence). This CDR3 contains 14 residues. V was cut by 3 bases and J by 0 bases, with 11 bases left in between. The CDR3 is CSASRGQMNTEAFF. Written as DNA, the CDR3 is TGCAGTGCTAGTAGAGGACAGATGAACACTGAAGCTTTCTTT.

CDR3 protein: CASSLAGSTELNTEAFF. The CDR3 DNA is TGTGCCAGCAGCTTAGCGGGTAGTACAGAACTGAACACTGAAGCTTTCTTT. The chain uses TRBV11-1 and TRBJ1-1; D not certain. Trimming removed 0 bases from V and 0 bases from J, with 14 bases in between. The germline V gene has CDR1 SGHAT and CDR2 FQDESV (reference sequence). CDR3 length equals 17 residues. Full variable domain (missing parts from reference TRBV11-1 and TRBJ1-1): EAEVAQSPRYKITEKSQAVAFWCDPISGHATLYWYRQILGQGPELLVQFQDESVVDDSQLPKDRFSAERLKGVDSTLKIQPAELGDSAMYLCASSLAGSTELNTEAFFGQGTRLTVV.

This chain uses TRBV4-2 with TRBJ2-1; 9 nucleotides line up with TRBD1. The CDR3 runs 15 residues. Trimming cost V 3 bases and J 8 bases; bases outside gene matches: 8. CDR1 and CDR2 (germline): LGHNA, YNFKEQ. In DNA form, the CDR3 reads TGTGCCAGCAGCCATTGGACAGGGGAAAGCGATGAGCAGTTCTTC. It translates to CASSHWTGESDEQFF.

CDR3 DNA: TGTGCCAGCTCACCTAGGAGGGTTCAGGGAAAAGAAAAACTGTTTTTT. It translates to CASSPRRVQGKEKLFF. This chain connects TRBV18 to TRBJ1-4; weak D call: TRBD1 (5 bases). The CDR3 runs 16 residues. Germline CDR1 reads KGHSH; CDR2 reads LQKENI. V was cut by 3 bases and J by 8 bases, with 19 bases left in between. The full variable domain, its missing parts supplied by reference TRBV18 and TRBJ1-4, is NAGVMQNPRHLVRRRGQEARLRCSPMKGHSHVYWYRQLPEEGLKFMVYLQKENIIDESGMPKERFSAEFPKEGPSILRIQQVVRGDSAAYFCASSPRRVQGKEKLFFGSGTQLSVL.

The chain uses TRBV2 and TRBJ2-7; 7 bases match TRBD2. Losses at the gene ends were 6 bases for V and 3 bases for J; bases not matched to a gene: 11. Germline CDR1 SNHLY, CDR2 FYNNEI. The CDR3 consists of 15 residues. The CDR3 bases are TGTGCCAGCAGCCTTATTAGCGGGTCCATCTACGAGCAGTACTTC. Translated: CASSLISGSIYEQYF.

This clone was seen once. The genes are TRBV7-9 and TRBJ2-2; possibly TRBD1 for D (6 bases). The V end was cut by 7 bases, the J end by 4 bases, with 19 bases between. The CDR3 loop spans 16 amino acids. Per germline, CDR1 SEHNR and CDR2 FQNEAQ (reference sequence). Here the CDR3 DNA reads TGTGCCAGCAACACAAACACGGGACACCCCACCGGGGAGCTGTTTTTT. Protein product: CASNTNTGHPTGELFF.

This clone was seen once. The chain couples TRBV18 to TRBJ2-5; maybe TRBD1 (6 bases). Germline CDR1 and CDR2: KGHSH and LQKENI. Trimming took 2 bases from V and 2 from J, leaving 9 bases between them. This CDR3 contains 14 residues. The CDR3, as DNA: TGTGCCAGCTCACCAGGGACAACGCAAGAGACCCAGTACTTC. Protein product: CASSPGTTQETQYF.

The genes are TRBV6-5 and TRBJ1-2, with 7 nucleotides matching TRBD1. V lost 4 bases, J lost 7 bases, and 3 bases stayed unmatched. Germline assignment: CDR1 MNHEY and CDR2 SVGAGI. The CDR3 contains 12 residues. The CDR3 region has the DNA TGTGCCAGCAGTTTCAGACAGGGTGGCTACACCTTC. Its protein is CASSFRQGGYTF.

The J gene is TRBJ2-3, the V gene TRBV6-2 or TRBV6-3, with 10 nucleotides matching TRBD2. Looked up from germline, CDR1 is MNHEY and CDR2 is SVGEGT. The CDR3 extends over 18 amino acids. The V segment lost 0 bases and the J segment 4 bases; nucleotides outside the gene matches: 10. CDR3 sequence: CASSYSSTSGIKSDTQYF. CDR3 sequence (DNA): TGTGCCAGCAGTTACTCGAGTACTAGCGGGATAAAGTCAGATACGCAGTATTTT.